This TCR beta chain was sequenced during a study of shared clonotypes between healthy human individuals. Each subset's genomic DNA was split evenly across several immunoSEQ plates. Sorted subsets were amplified in replicate PCRs using 200 ng DNA, approximately 30,000 T cell genomes. TCRdb's table, derived via immunoSEQ multiplex PCR, lists solely in-frame clones and lacks some. The table includes more than 1.2 million clones, 98% detected once. Study donors comprised healthy, HIV-negative adults devoid of recent acute infection or vaccination. The sequence derives from a man aged 30 to 39 in good health. The sample was naive CD4+ T cells sorted from blood. Subset indicated: CD45RA+ positively selected.

In DNA, the CDR3 is TGTGCCAGCAGCTTAGCGGGAGAGTGGGAGACCCAGTACTTC. This codes for CASSLAGEWETQYF. The V gene is TRBV6-6, the J gene TRBJ2-5; 9 positions agree with TRBD2. Unmatched junction bases numbered 7, after V lost 6 bases and J lost 5 bases. CDR1 is MNHNY and CDR2 is SVGAGI in the germline V gene (reference sequence). This CDR3 is 14 amino acids long.